These 19 T cell receptor beta chains originate from one sample sequenced in a study of cytomegalovirus exposure and HLA in healthy donors. PCR employed 60 Vbeta and 13 Jbeta primers. Assay used: immunoSEQ multiplex PCR; TCRdb lists only in-frame clones, some missing. The data contain over 200,000 clones, roughly 85% of them seen just once; the ten biggest clones take up over 1.5%. Sequenced material: PBMCs. All receptors come from a male donor in good health and CMV-seronegative.

The chain employs TRBV5-1 and TRBJ2-2; D is perhaps TRBD1 (5 bases). Trimming removed 1 base from V and 0 bases from J, with 7 bases in between. Per the germline V gene, CDR1 is SGHRS and CDR2 is YFSETQ. CDR3 size: 15 residues. CDR3 sequence (DNA): TGCGCCAGCAGCTTGAAGGGGTCGAACACCGGGGAGCTGTTTTTT. This sequence encodes CASSLKGSNTGELFF. The variable domain in full, completed from reference TRBV5-1 and TRBJ2-2, reads KAGVTQTPRYLIKTRGQQVTLSCSPISGHRSVSWYQQTPGQGLQFLFEYFSETQRNKGNFPGRFSGRQFSNSRSEMNVSTLELGDSALYLCASSLKGSNTGELFFGEGSRLTVL.

The V gene is TRBV14, the J gene TRBJ2-7, with 8 bases lining up with TRBD2. The germline gives CDR1 SGHDN, CDR2 FVKESK. Trimming removed 1 base from V and 3 bases from J; junction bases left unmatched: 5. This CDR3 spans 15 amino acids. The CDR3 protein is CASSQGLAGSYEQYF. The CDR3 nucleotides read TGTGCCAGCAGCCAAGGCTTAGCGGGAAGCTACGAGCAGTACTTC.

This rearrangement joins TRBV5-5 to TRBJ2-5; D ambiguous. Germline CDR1 is SGHKS and CDR2 is YYEKEE (reference sequence). This CDR3 comprises 11 residues. Trimming shortened V by 4 bases and J by 2 bases, and 3 bases separated the two germline ends. In nucleotides, the CDR3 is TGTGCCAGCAGCATACAAGAGACCCAGTACTTC. As protein: CASSIQETQYF.

The chain is built from TRBV2 and TRBJ1-1; 8 nucleotides agree with TRBD1. Trimming removed 2 bases from V and 0 bases from J; junction bases left unmatched: 5. The CDR3 totals 16 residues. Germline V lookup: CDR1 SNHLY, CDR2 FYNNEI. CDR3 sequence: CASSEMWTGMNTEAFF. The CDR3, as DNA: TGTGCCAGCAGTGAAATGTGGACAGGGATGAACACTGAAGCTTTCTTT.

This clone has a handful of counts. The V gene is TRBV2, the J gene TRBJ1-6, with D possibly matching TRBD1 (6 bases). Germline assignment: CDR1 SNHLY and CDR2 FYNNEI. CDR3 length equals 12 residues. Between the trimmed V and J ends, which lost 5 bases and 8 bases, there was a span of 7 bases. CDR3 region: CASSHRDSPLHF. The CDR3 DNA sequence: TGTGCCAGCAGTCACAGGGATTCACCCCTCCACTTT. Full variable domain (rest looked up from reference TRBV2 and TRBJ1-6): EPEVTQTPSHQVTQMGQEVILRCVPISNHLYFYWYRQILGQKVEFLVSFYNNEISEKSEIFDDQFSVERPDGSNFTLKIRSTKLEDSAMYFCASSHRDSPLHFGNGTRLTVT.

V is TRBV7-8 and J is TRBJ2-7; 10 bases are shared with TRBD2. CDR3 length: 14 amino acids. Germline V lookup: CDR1 SGHVS, CDR2 FQNEAQ. Unmatched junction bases numbered 6, after V lost 5 bases and J lost 5 bases. CDR3 sequence reads: CASSPPSGSHEQYF. The CDR3, as DNA: TGTGCCAGCAGCCCCCCTAGCGGGAGCCACGAGCAGTACTTC. The full variable domain, completed using reference TRBV7-8 and TRBJ2-7, is GAGVSQSPRYKVAKRGQDVALRCDPISGHVSLFWYQQALGQGPEFLTYFQNEAQLDKSGLPSDRFFAERPEGSVSTLKIQRTQQEDSAVYLCASSPPSGSHEQYFGPGTRLTVT.

This clone has only one observation. The chain couples TRBV7-6 to TRBJ1-1; D is possibly TRBD1 (5 bases). The germline gives CDR1 SGHVS, CDR2 FNYEAQ. CDR3 length: 17 amino acids. The V end lost 1 base, the J end lost 0 bases, and 15 bases lay between the germline ends. This CDR3 is CASSLDRGRYMNTEAFF. As DNA, the CDR3 is TGTGCCAGCAGCTTAGATCGGGGGAGGTACATGAACACTGAAGCTTTCTTT. The full variable domain, in which reference TRBV7-6 and TRBJ1-1 provide the parts outside the CDR3, is GAGVSQSPRYKVTKRGQDVALRCDPISGHVSLYWYRQALGQGPEFLTYFNYEAQQDKSGLPNDRFSAERPEGSISTLTIQRTEQRDSAMYRCASSLDRGRYMNTEAFFGQGTRLTVV.

CDR3 residues: CASSLAEWDLTYTF. CDR3 coding DNA: TGTGCCAGCAGCTTAGCGGAATGGGACTTAACCTACACCTTC. This chain connects TRBV7-8 to TRBJ1-2, with D possibly being TRBD1 (5 bases). This CDR3 contains 14 residues. V was trimmed by 0 bases and J by 10 bases, leaving 15 bases between them. CDR1 SGHVS and CDR2 FQNEAQ come from the germline V gene.

The J gene is TRBJ1-2, the V gene TRBV14, with TRBD1 as a possible D gene (6 bases). Germline V gene data show CDR1 as SGHDN and CDR2 as FVKESK. Trimming pared 4 bases from V and 5 bases from J, leaving 11 bases between. The CDR3 is 13 amino acids. CDR3 bases: TGTGCCAGCAGCCCGAGGACAGCGTATGGCTACACCTTC. This sequence encodes CASSPRTAYGYTF.

The rearrangement joins TRBV4-2 to TRBJ2-7; 10 nucleotides align to TRBD2. V was clipped by 0 bases and J by 0 bases; unmatched bases: 2. CDR1 is LGHNA, CDR2 YNFKEQ, per germline. This CDR3 contains 16 residues. The CDR3 nucleotides read TGTGCCAGCAGCCAAGAGCCTAGCGGGAGCTCCTACGAGCAGTACTTC. Its translation: CASSQEPSGSSYEQYF.

This clone was seen a single time. The chain employs TRBV18 and TRBJ2-1; 7 bases align to TRBD2. J lost 0 bases, V lost 4 bases, and 9 bases had no gene match. The germline gives CDR1 KGHSH, CDR2 LQKENI. The CDR3 contains 17 residues. Written as DNA, the CDR3 is TGTGCCAGCTCACTATGGCGGGAGAGCCCCTCCTACAATGAGCAGTTCTTC. It yields the protein CASSLWRESPSYNEQFF.

The CDR3: CASSAAGGHEQYF. DNA of the CDR3: TGCGCCAGCAGCGCAGCAGGGGGGCACGAGCAGTACTTC. The rearrangement uses TRBV5-1 and TRBJ2-7; weak D call: TRBD1 (7 bases). Trimming cost V 4 bases and J 5 bases, with 13 bases left between them. The CDR3 has 13 residues. Germline V lookup: CDR1 SGHRS, CDR2 YFSETQ.

This clone came up once. The gene calls are TRBV6-1 and TRBJ1-1; a weak D match, TRBD1 (6 bases). The CDR3 covers 13 residues. V shed 6 bases and J shed 4 bases, with 12 bases lying between them. Germline lookup yields CDR1 MNHNS and CDR2 SASEGT. Here the CDR3 DNA reads TGTGCCAGCAGATCACAGGGAGCCACTGAAGCTTTCTTT. This gives the protein CASRSQGATEAFF.

This rearrangement joins TRBV4-3 to TRBJ2-3; tentative D call: TRBD2 (6 bases). Germline CDR1 LGHNA, CDR2 YSLEER. CDR3 length: 18 residues. Trimming removed 4 bases at V and 0 bases at J, with 20 bases between. CDR3 coding DNA: TGCGCCAGCAGCCGCCAGGGAGGTGGCGCCTCTAGCACAGATACGCAGTATTTT. It translates to CASSRQGGGASSTDTQYF.

The chain carries TRBV29-1 and TRBJ1-4, with D unresolved. Germline values: CDR1 SQVTM, CDR2 ANQGSEA. The V end lost 5 bases, the J end lost 5 bases, and 15 bases lay between the germline ends. This CDR3 spans 14 amino acids. CDR3 in DNA: TGCAGCGTTCTGGTCGGGAGCAAAAATGAAAAACTGTTTTTT. This codes for CSVLVGSKNEKLFF. Complete variable domain (other parts from reference TRBV29-1 and TRBJ1-4): SAVISQKPSRDICQRGTSLTIQCQVDSQVTMMFWYRQQPGQSLTLIATANQGSEATYESGFVIDKFPISRPNLTFSTLTVSNMSPEDSSIYLCSVLVGSKNEKLFFGSGTQLSVL.

The chain is built from TRBV4-2 and TRBJ1-1; unclear D gene. Germline V gives CDR1 LGHNA, CDR2 YNFKEQ. The CDR3 has 12 amino acids. The V end was cut by 1 base, the J end by 5 bases, with 5 bases between. In DNA form, the CDR3 reads TGTGCCAGCAGCCAAGCTAAGACTGAAGCTTTCTTT. Protein sequence: CASSQAKTEAFF.

Here the CDR3 reads CASSYRPYEQYF. Written as DNA, the CDR3 is TGTGCCAGCAGTTACAGGCCGTACGAGCAGTACTTC. This chain uses TRBV28 with TRBJ2-7, with D perhaps TRBD1 (5 bases). Trimming took off 4 bases at V and 4 bases at J, with 8 bases between the two ends. The CDR3 contains 12 residues. Germline V gene lookup returns CDR1 MDHEN and CDR2 SYDVKM.

Concerning this clone: At one end the junction does not follow the germline gene, possibly because of a read error. The rearrangement joins TRBV19 to TRBJ2-7, with 7 bases fitting TRBD1. Germline CDR1 reads LNHDA; CDR2 reads SQIVND (reference sequence). The CDR3 totals 15 residues. CDR3 protein: CASSIGWRTGYEQYF. The CDR3 DNA is TGTGCCAGTAGTATAGGCTGGAGGACAGGTTACGAGCAATACTTC. Full variable domain (remainder filled in from reference TRBV19 and TRBJ2-7): DGGITQSPKYLFRKEGQNVTLSCEQNLNHDAMYWYRQDPGQGLRLIYYSQIVNDFQKGDIAEGYSVSREKKESFPLTVTSAQKNPTAFYLCASSIGWRTGYEQYFGPGTRLTVT.

This clone was picked up a small number of times. V gene TRBV4-1 combines with J gene TRBJ2-7; the match to TRBD1 covers 7 bases. The V gene's germline CDR1 is MGHRA and CDR2 YSYEKL. V shed 0 bases and J 3 bases; nucleotides not matched to a gene: 8. There are 16 residues in the CDR3. CDR3 DNA: TGCGCCAGCAGCCAAGATCTTAGACAGGGTAGCTACGAGCAGTACTTC. It translates to CASSQDLRQGSYEQYF.